These 14 T cell receptor beta chains originate from one sample sequenced in a study of shared clonotypes between healthy human individuals. The naive CD8 population came from CD45RO-negative cells selected for CCR7, without terminally differentiated effector memory CD45RA+ cells. Measured with immunoSEQ multiplex PCR; TCRdb has only the in-frame clones, and not every one. The top ten hold roughly 1% of the sample, which has millions of clones, about 95% seen once. Material for sequencing was naive CD8+ T cells sorted from blood. These receptors all come from a young man in good health.

The chain joins TRBV9 to TRBJ1-1; possibly TRBD1 for D (6 bases). Looked up from germline, CDR1 is SGDLS and CDR2 is YYNGEE. The V end lost 0 bases, the J end lost 2 bases, and 11 bases lay between the germline ends. The CDR3 is made up of 15 amino acids. This CDR3 is CASSVEGGTNTEAFF. The CDR3 nucleotides are TGTGCCAGCAGCGTAGAAGGGGGGACTAACACTGAAGCTTTCTTT.

This sequence joins TRBV7-9 and TRBJ1-3; D not certain. The ends were cut back, 0 bases at V and 2 bases at J, with 8 bases in the middle. The CDR3 extends over 15 amino acids. The germline V gene has CDR1 SEHNR and CDR2 FQNEAQ (reference sequence). The CDR3 reads CASSLASGAGNTIYF. In nucleotides, the CDR3 is TGTGCCAGCAGCTTAGCGTCAGGTGCTGGAAACACCATATATTTT.

The V gene is TRBV6-6, the J gene TRBJ2-7, with 15 bases aligning to TRBD2. J lost 5 bases, V lost 6 bases, and 8 bases had no gene match. The CDR3 has 16 amino acids. Germline CDR1 is MNHNY and CDR2 is SVGAGI (reference sequence). The CDR3 loop is CASSRPGTSGRNEQYF. The CDR3 DNA reads as TGTGCCAGCAGCCGCCCAGGGACTAGCGGGAGGAACGAGCAGTACTTC.

The table lists this clone with a count of one. This rearrangement joins TRBV6-1 to TRBJ1-2, with TRBD1 as a possible D gene (5 bases). Germline V lookup: CDR1 MNHNS, CDR2 SASEGT. The CDR3 consists of 16 residues. Trimming left V 2 bases short and J 0 bases short, with 13 bases between. The DNA of the CDR3 is TGTGCCAGCAGTGAACGATGGATAGGGGCTAACTATGGCTACACCTTC. Amino acids: CASSERWIGANYGYTF.

About this clone itself: Different DNA sequences within this sample yield the same CDR3. The rearrangement uses TRBV4-1 and TRBJ1-2, with TRBD1 as a possible D gene (5 bases). Germline CDR1 MGHRA, CDR2 YSYEKL. Between the trimmed V and J ends, which lost 1 base and 3 bases, there was a span of 9 bases. This CDR3 has 14 amino acids. The CDR3: CASSQVAGDYGYTF. The DNA for the CDR3 is TGCGCCAGCAGCCAAGTGGCGGGGGACTATGGCTACACCTTC.

The J gene is TRBJ2-7, the V gene TRBV2; D is possibly TRBD2 (7 bases). The CDR3 runs 14 residues. The germline gives CDR1 SNHLY, CDR2 FYNNEI. The ends were cut back, 7 bases at V and 2 bases at J, with 15 bases in the middle. As DNA, the CDR3 is TGTGCCAGCACTCAAGGGGGGGGCCCCTACGAGCAGTACTTC. Amino acids: CASTQGGGPYEQYF. Drawing the rest from reference TRBV2 and TRBJ2-7, the complete variable domain is EPEVTQTPSHQVTQMGQEVILRCVPISNHLYFYWYRQILGQKVEFLVSFYNNEISEKSEIFDDQFSVERPDGSNFTLKIRSTKLEDSAMYFCASTQGGGPYEQYFGPGTRLTVT.

The chain combines TRBV30 with TRBJ2-3; a possible D gene is TRBD2 (5 bases). Trimming took 5 bases from V and 4 from J, leaving 16 bases between them. The CDR3 has 14 residues. Germline CDR1 and CDR2: GTSNPN and SVGIG (reference sequence). CDR3 DNA sequence: TGTGCCTGGGGTTGGGCGGGTATCCCAGATACGCAGTATTTT. This encodes CAWGWAGIPDTQYF.

The V and J genes are TRBV4-1 and TRBJ1-4; TRBD1 agrees at 8 bases. Germline CDR1 MGHRA, CDR2 YSYEKL. The CDR3 has 22 amino acids. The V and J ends lost 0 bases and 0 bases, in that order; junction bases with no gene match: 18. The CDR3 region is CASSQEPLTGGIGIPTNEKLFF. CDR3 nucleotide sequence: TGCGCCAGCAGCCAAGAACCCCTAACAGGGGGGATAGGGATACCAACTAATGAAAAACTGTTTTTT.

The V call is TRBV11-2, the J call TRBJ1-2, with D unclear. The V end lost 0 bases, the J end lost 8 bases, and 10 bases lay between the germline ends. There are 13 residues in the CDR3. Germline V CDR1 and CDR2: SGHAT, FQNNGV. This chain's CDR3 is CASSLDGSRGYTF. In nucleotides, the CDR3 is TGTGCCAGCAGCTTAGACGGCAGTAGAGGCTACACCTTC. The full variable domain, with the rest looked up from reference TRBV11-2 and TRBJ1-2, is EAGVAQSPRYKIIEKRQSVAFWCNPISGHATLYWYQQILGQGPKLLIQFQNNGVVDDSQLPKDRFSAERLKGVDSTLKIQPAKLEDSAVYLCASSLDGSRGYTFGSGTRLTVV.

J is TRBJ2-1 and V is TRBV5-1; 8 bases line up with TRBD2. Germline V CDR1 and CDR2: SGHRS, YFSETQ. This CDR3 region has 14 residues. V gave up 3 bases and J gave up 3 bases; unmatched junction bases: 2. This CDR3 is CASSSGTSYNEQFF. Written as DNA, the CDR3 is TGCGCCAGCAGCTCCGGGACTAGCTACAATGAGCAGTTCTTC.

The chain is built from TRBV6-1 and TRBJ1-4; 8 positions agree with TRBD1. V was pared by 8 bases and J by 0 bases, with 5 bases of the junction left unmatched. Germline CDR1 reads MNHNS; CDR2 reads SASEGT. This CDR3 region has 15 residues. CDR3: CASQGATATNEKLFF. For the CDR3, the DNA is TGTGCCAGCCAGGGGGCGACGGCAACTAATGAAAAACTGTTTTTT.

This chain connects TRBV20-1 to TRBJ1-1; D is unclear. Per germline, CDR1 DFQATT and CDR2 SNEGSKA (reference sequence). The CDR3 runs 10 residues. The CDR3 DNA is TGCGGTTCAGTAGGTACTGAAGCTTTCTTT. This translates into CGSVGTEAFF.

V is TRBV4-3 and J is TRBJ1-4, with TRBD1 as a possible D gene (6 bases). This CDR3 has 16 residues. The V gene lost 0 bases and the J gene lost 4 bases, with 12 bases spanning the gap. Germline V gene data show CDR1 as LGHNA and CDR2 as YSLEER. The CDR3 loop is CASSQDPGAINEKLFF. As DNA, the CDR3 is TGCGCCAGCAGCCAAGATCCGGGGGCTATTAATGAAAAACTGTTTTTT.

The chain recombines TRBV27 with TRBJ2-1; a weak D match, TRBD2 (6 bases). The germline V gene has CDR1 MNHEY and CDR2 SMNVEV (reference sequence). The CDR3 extends over 15 amino acids. The germline V and J ends were trimmed by 5 bases and 5 bases, with 16 bases remaining between them. The DNA for the CDR3 is TGTGCCAGCAGTACGCGGGGCCCCAGGGACAATGAGCAGTTCTTC. It is translated as CASSTRGPRDNEQFF.